This entry lists 17 T cell receptor beta chains sequenced from one sample in a study of post-analysis software for immune sequencing data. Which antigens these TCRs recognize remains unknown. Every TCR beta cDNA library bore unique molecular identifiers. One entry per CDR3 protein, called by TCRdb with MiXCR from the PCR reads. The sample includes 750,000 to 950,000 distinct CDR3 sequences, approximately 53% of them seen just once. Notes on the study in general: Patients had higher frequencies than controls of roughly 5 TRBV segments, including TRBV5-6, TRBV5-1 and TRBV20-1.

The specimen sequenced was blood. The source is a girl aged 5 to 17 with multiple sclerosis.

V gene TRBV20-1 combines with J gene TRBJ2-4; TRBD1 aligns across 7 bases. The CDR3 is 17 residues long. With 0 bases clipped from V and 0 bases from J, the junction kept 8 bases outside the gene matches. Germline CDR1 reads DFQATT; CDR2 reads SNEGSKA (reference sequence). CDR3 DNA: TGCAGTGCTAGAGATCCGAAGACAGGGCTAGCCAAAAACATTCAGTACTTC. Translation gives CSARDPKTGLAKNIQYF.

This chain joins TRBV20-1 and TRBJ2-7; no reliable D call. Germline assignment: CDR1 DFQATT and CDR2 SNEGSKA (reference sequence). The CDR3 has 15 amino acids. Trimming cost V 3 bases and J 5 bases, with 20 bases left between them. CDR3 sequence: CSARSWTPIDNEQYF. The CDR3 DNA is TGCAGTGCTAGGTCCTGGACCCCCATAGATAACGAGCAGTACTTC.

This clonotype was detected only a few times. This rearrangement joins TRBV29-1 to TRBJ2-7; possible D gene TRBD1, 5 bases. Germline assignment: CDR1 SQVTM and CDR2 ANQGSEA. This CDR3 region has 14 residues. The V end lost 2 bases, the J end lost 1 base, and 12 bases lay between the germline ends. CDR3 nucleotides: TGCAGCGTTGAACTGGCCGACAGTTCCTACGAGCAGTACTTC. The encoded protein is CSVELADSSYEQYF.

The rearrangement joins TRBV20-1 to TRBJ1-6; D not certain. CDR3 length equals 16 residues. The V end lost 0 bases, the J end lost 7 bases, and 16 bases lay between the germline ends. Germline CDR1 reads DFQATT; CDR2 reads SNEGSKA (reference sequence). DNA of the CDR3: TGCAGTGCTAGAGATTGGAGGGAGGGTGGCAATTCACCCCTCCACTTT. Translating gives CSARDWREGGNSPLHF.

The V and J genes are TRBV5-1 and TRBJ1-1, with D hard to call. This CDR3 is built from 13 residues. V was pared by 0 bases and J by 3 bases, with 6 bases between. The V gene's germline CDR1 is SGHRS and CDR2 YFSETQ. CDR3: CASSLGPDTEAFF. CDR3 nucleotides: TGCGCCAGCAGCTTGGGCCCGGACACTGAAGCTTTCTTT. Full variable domain (rest looked up from reference TRBV5-1 and TRBJ1-1): KAGVTQTPRYLIKTRGQQVTLSCSPISGHRSVSWYQQTPGQGLQFLFEYFSETQRNKGNFPGRFSGRQFSNSRSEMNVSTLELGDSALYLCASSLGPDTEAFFGQGTRLTVV.

This clonotype turned up a few times. The CDR3 loop reads CASSSSTVSYEQYF. CDR3 nucleotide sequence: TGTGCCAGCAGCAGCTCGACAGTCTCCTACGAGCAGTACTTC. This chain uses TRBV7-6 with TRBJ2-7; a weak D match, TRBD1 (5 bases). The germline CDR1 and CDR2 sequences are SGHVS and FNYEAQ. V was cut by 5 bases and J by 0 bases, with 11 bases left in between. The CDR3 has 14 residues.

The chain links TRBV10-3 to TRBJ2-5; D may correspond to TRBD1 or TRBD2 (5 bases each). Germline V gene data show CDR1 as ENHRY and CDR2 as SYGVKD. This CDR3 has 13 residues. Deletions cut 8 bases from V and 5 bases from J, with 15 bases between. The CDR3 sequence: CAIGDDPGETQYF. CDR3 coding DNA: TGTGCCATCGGGGACGACCCGGGGGAGACCCAGTACTTC.

V gene TRBV4-1 combines with J gene TRBJ1-1; D is perhaps TRBD1 (5 bases). The CDR3 is 15 residues long. Trimming left V 0 bases short and J 5 bases short, with 13 bases between. Per germline, CDR1 MGHRA and CDR2 YSYEKL. CDR3 DNA sequence: TGCGCCAGCAGCCAAGAGATGGCAGGGTCGACTGAAGCTTTCTTT. The encoded protein is CASSQEMAGSTEAFF.

The genes are TRBV4-1 and TRBJ2-6; tentatively, D is TRBD2 (6 bases). The CDR3 contains 18 residues. The germline V and J ends were trimmed by 2 bases and 2 bases, with 16 bases remaining between them. Germline CDR1 is MGHRA and CDR2 is YSYEKL. DNA for the CDR3: TGCGCCAGCAGCCAAACCCGCCTGGAGGGAACTGGGGCCAACGTCCTGACTTTC. This codes for CASSQTRLEGTGANVLTF.

The rearrangement links TRBV3-1 to TRBJ2-4, with 11 bases aligning to TRBD1. TRBJ2-7 matches the DNA end more closely, so the J call is doubtful. This CDR3 contains 15 residues. Germline V CDR1 and CDR2: LGHDT, YNNKEL (reference sequence). The CDR3 DNA reads TGTGCCAGCAGCCGCCGGGACAGGGGGACCAACGAGCAGTACTTC. Translating it yields CASSRRDRGTNEQYF.

CDR3 nucleotides: TGTGCCAGCAGCCAGGCAAGAGGTGGCTACACCTTC. This encodes CASSQARGGYTF. The V and J genes are TRBV3-1 and TRBJ1-2; D call uncertain. This CDR3 contains 12 residues. CDR1 and CDR2 from the germline V gene are LGHDT and YNNKEL (reference sequence). V was cut by 3 bases and J by 7 bases, with 9 bases left in between.

This clonotype was seen many times. The chain has TRBV20-1 and TRBJ2-1; no firm D call. V was clipped by 1 base and J by 6 bases, with 10 bases between them. The CDR3 runs 13 residues. CDR1 is DFQATT and CDR2 is SNEGSKA in the germline V gene (reference sequence). The CDR3: CSARGAYSNEQFF. Here the CDR3 DNA reads TGCAGTGCTAGAGGAGCCTACAGCAATGAGCAGTTCTTC.

This clonotype was detected a few times. The chain combines TRBV7-9 with TRBJ1-2; 8 nucleotides line up with TRBD1. V gave up 5 bases and J gave up 4 bases; unmatched junction bases: 3. The CDR3 sequence is 13 residues long. Germline CDR1 reads SEHNR; CDR2 reads FQNEAQ (reference sequence). The CDR3 reads CASSATGVYGYTF. In DNA form, the CDR3 reads TGTGCCAGCAGCGCGACAGGGGTCTATGGCTACACCTTC.

V and J are TRBV20-1 and TRBJ2-7; D not resolved. Germline-derived CDR1 and CDR2 are DFQATT and SNEGSKA (reference sequence). Trimming left V 3 bases short and J 0 bases short, with 9 bases between. CDR3 length: 13 amino acids. Here the CDR3 reads CSASSTDSYEQYF. For the CDR3, the DNA is TGCAGTGCTAGTTCCACGGACTCCTACGAGCAGTACTTC.

The chain recombines TRBV20-1 with TRBJ2-1; 7 bases match TRBD1. Germline values: CDR1 DFQATT, CDR2 SNEGSKA (reference sequence). The CDR3 has 18 residues. With V trimmed by 1 base and J by 10 bases, 22 bases remained unmatched. CDR3 in amino acids: CSARGPGKTGMRAYEQFF. CDR3 DNA sequence: TGCAGTGCTAGAGGTCCCGGAAAGACAGGGATGAGGGCCTACGAGCAGTTCTTC.

The V call is TRBV15, the J call TRBJ2-5, with TRBD2 identical over 8 bases. There are 12 residues in the CDR3. The junction had 5 bases not matched to a gene; V was cut back by 3 bases and J by 11 bases. Germline-derived CDR1 and CDR2 are LNHNV and YYDKDF (reference sequence). This CDR3 reads CATSRAAGEQYF. The CDR3 region has the DNA TGTGCCACCAGCAGGGCAGCGGGAGAGCAGTACTTC.

This clonotype turned up a few times. The rearrangement links TRBV20-1 to TRBJ2-7; 9 bases match TRBD2. The CDR3 loop spans 15 amino acids. Unmatched junction bases numbered 10, after V lost 3 bases and J lost 4 bases. Germline V gene sequence: CDR1 DFQATT, CDR2 SNEGSKA (reference sequence). CDR3 in amino acids: CSASFPGTSTYEQYF. The CDR3 nucleotides are TGCAGTGCTAGTTTCCCTGGGACTAGCACATACGAGCAGTACTTC.